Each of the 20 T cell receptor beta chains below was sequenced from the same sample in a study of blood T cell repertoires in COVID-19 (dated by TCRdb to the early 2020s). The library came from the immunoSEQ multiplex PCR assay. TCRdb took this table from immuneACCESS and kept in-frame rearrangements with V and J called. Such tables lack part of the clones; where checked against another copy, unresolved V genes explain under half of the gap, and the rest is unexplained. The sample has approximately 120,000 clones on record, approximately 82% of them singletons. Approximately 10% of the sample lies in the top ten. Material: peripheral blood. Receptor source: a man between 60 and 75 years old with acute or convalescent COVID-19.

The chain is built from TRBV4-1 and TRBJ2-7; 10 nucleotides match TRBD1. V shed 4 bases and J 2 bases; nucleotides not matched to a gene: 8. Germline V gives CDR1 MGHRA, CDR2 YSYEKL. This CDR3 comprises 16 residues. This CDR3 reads CASSRLGTGVAYEQYF. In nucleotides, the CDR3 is TGCGCCAGCAGCCGACTAGGGACAGGGGTGGCCTACGAGCAGTACTTC.

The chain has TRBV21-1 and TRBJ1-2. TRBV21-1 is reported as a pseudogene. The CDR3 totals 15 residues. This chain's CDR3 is CASSKEGRGLVGYTF. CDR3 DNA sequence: TGTGCCAGCAGCAAAGAAGGCAGGGGACTAGTTGGCTACACCTTC.

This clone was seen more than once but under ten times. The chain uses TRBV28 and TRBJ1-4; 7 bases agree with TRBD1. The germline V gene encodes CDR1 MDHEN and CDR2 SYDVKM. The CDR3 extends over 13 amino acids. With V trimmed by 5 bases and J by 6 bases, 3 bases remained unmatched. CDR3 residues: CASSLTGYEKLFF. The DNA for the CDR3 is TGTGCCAGCAGTCTGACAGGGTATGAAAAACTGTTTTTT. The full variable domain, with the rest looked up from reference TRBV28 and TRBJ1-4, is DVKVTQSSRYLVKRTGEKVFLECVQDMDHENMFWYRQDPGLGLRLIYFSYDVKMKEKGDIPEGYSVSREKKERFSLILESASTNQTSMYLCASSLTGYEKLFFGSGTQLSVL.

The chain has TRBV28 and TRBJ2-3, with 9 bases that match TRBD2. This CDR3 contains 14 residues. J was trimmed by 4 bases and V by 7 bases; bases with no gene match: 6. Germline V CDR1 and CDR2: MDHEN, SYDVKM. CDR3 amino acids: CASKGLAFPDTQYF. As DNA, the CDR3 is TGTGCCAGCAAGGGACTAGCATTTCCAGATACGCAGTATTTT.

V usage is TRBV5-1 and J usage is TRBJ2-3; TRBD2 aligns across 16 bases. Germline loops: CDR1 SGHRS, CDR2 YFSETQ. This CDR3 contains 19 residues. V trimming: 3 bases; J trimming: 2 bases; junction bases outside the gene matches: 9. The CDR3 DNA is TGCGCCAGCAGCTCGATTGGGACTAGCGGGAGGGCCTCCACAGATACGCAGTATTTT. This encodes CASSSIGTSGRASTDTQYF.

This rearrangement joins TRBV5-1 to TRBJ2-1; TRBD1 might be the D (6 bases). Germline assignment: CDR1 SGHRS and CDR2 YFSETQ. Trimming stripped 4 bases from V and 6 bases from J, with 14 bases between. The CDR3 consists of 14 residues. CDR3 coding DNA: TGCGCCAGCAGCGGGGACAACGCGGGCAATGAGCAGTTCTTC. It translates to CASSGDNAGNEQFF.

CDR3: CASSPRTGISPQHF. The CDR3 DNA reads as TGTGCCAGCAGTCCTAGGACAGGGATAAGTCCCCAGCATTTT. This chain joins TRBV6-5 and TRBJ1-5; 8 nucleotides line up with TRBD1. CDR1 and CDR2 (germline): MNHEY, SVGAGI. The CDR3 extends over 14 amino acids. J lost 10 bases, V lost 5 bases, and 10 bases had no gene match.

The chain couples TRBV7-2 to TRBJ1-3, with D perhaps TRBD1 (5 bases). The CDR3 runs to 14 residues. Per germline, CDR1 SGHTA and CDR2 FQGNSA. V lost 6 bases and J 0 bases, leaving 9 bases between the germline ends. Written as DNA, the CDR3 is TGTGCCAGCAGACCAGGGCACTCTGGAAACACCATATATTTT. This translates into CASRPGHSGNTIYF. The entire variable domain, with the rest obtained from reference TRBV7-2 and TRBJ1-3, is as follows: GAGVSQSPSNKVTEKGKDVELRCDPISGHTALYWYRQSLGQGLEFLIYFQGNSAPDKSGLPSDRFSAERTGGSVSTLTIQRTQQEDSAVYLCASRPGHSGNTIYFGEGSWLTVV.

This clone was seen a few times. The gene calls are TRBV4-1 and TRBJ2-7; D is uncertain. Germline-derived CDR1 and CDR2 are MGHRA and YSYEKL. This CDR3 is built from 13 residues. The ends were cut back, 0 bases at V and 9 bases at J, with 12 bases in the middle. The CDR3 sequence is CASSQEAQTVQYF. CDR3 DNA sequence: TGCGCCAGCAGCCAAGAAGCTCAAACAGTGCAGTACTTC.

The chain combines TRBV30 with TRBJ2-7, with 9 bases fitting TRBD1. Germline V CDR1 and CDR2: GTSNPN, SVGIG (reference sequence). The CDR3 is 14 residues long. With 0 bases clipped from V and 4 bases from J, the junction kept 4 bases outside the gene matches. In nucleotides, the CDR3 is TGTGCCTGGAGTGTAACAGGGGGCGGGTACGAGCAGTACTTC. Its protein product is CAWSVTGGGYEQYF. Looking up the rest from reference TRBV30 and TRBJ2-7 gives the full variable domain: SQTIHQWPATLVQPVGSPLSLECTVEGTSNPNLYWYRQAAGRGLQLLFYSVGIGQISSEVPQNLSASRPQDRQFILSSKKLLLSDSGFYLCAWSVTGGGYEQYFGPGTRLTVT.

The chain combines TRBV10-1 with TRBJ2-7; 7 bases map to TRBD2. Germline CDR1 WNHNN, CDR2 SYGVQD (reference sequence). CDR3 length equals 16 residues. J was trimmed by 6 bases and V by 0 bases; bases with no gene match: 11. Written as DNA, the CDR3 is TGCGCCAGCAGTGAGTCTGGGCTAGCGGCCCTCTCCGAGCAGTACTTC. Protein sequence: CASSESGLAALSEQYF.

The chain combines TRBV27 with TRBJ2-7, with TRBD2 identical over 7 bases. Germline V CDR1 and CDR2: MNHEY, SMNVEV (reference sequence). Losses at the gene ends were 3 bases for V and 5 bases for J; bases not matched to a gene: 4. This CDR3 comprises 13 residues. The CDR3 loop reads CASSFLGGDEQYF. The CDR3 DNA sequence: TGTGCCAGCAGTTTTTTGGGGGGGGACGAGCAGTACTTC.

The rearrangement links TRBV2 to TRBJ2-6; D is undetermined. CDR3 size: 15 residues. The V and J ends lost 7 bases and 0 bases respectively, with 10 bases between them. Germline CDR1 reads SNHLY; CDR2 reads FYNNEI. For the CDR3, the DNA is TGTGCCAGCAACGGCGGTCACTCTGGGGCCAACGTCCTGACTTTC. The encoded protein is CASNGGHSGANVLTF.

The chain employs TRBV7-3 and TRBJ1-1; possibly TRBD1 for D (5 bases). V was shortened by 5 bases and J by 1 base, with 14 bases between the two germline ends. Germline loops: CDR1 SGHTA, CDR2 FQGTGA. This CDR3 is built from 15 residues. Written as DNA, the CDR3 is TGTGCCAGCAGCGCTAAGGGGTTCCCGAACACTGAAGCTTTCTTT. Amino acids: CASSAKGFPNTEAFF.

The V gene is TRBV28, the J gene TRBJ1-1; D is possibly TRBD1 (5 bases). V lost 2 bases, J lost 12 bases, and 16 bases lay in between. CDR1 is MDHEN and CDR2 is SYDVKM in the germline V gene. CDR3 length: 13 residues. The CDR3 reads CASSLRGRQFPFF. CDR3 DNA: TGTGCCAGCAGTTTAAGGGGCCGGCAGTTTCCTTTCTTT.

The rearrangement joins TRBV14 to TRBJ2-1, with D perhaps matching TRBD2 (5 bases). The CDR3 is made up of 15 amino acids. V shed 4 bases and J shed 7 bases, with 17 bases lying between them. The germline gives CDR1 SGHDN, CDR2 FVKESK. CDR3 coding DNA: TGTGCCAGCAGCCCTCTAATCACTAGTTTGAATGAGCAGTTCTTC. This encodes CASSPLITSLNEQFF. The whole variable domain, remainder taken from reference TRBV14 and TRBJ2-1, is EAGVTQFPSHSVIEKGQTVTLRCDPISGHDNLYWYRRVMGKEIKFLLHFVKESKQDESGMPNNRFLAERTGGTYSTLKVQPAELEDSGVYFCASSPLITSLNEQFFGPGTRLTVL.

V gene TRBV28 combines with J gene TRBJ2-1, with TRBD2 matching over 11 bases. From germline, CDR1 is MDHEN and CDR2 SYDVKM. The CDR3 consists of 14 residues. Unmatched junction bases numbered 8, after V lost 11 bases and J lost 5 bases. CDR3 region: CAAEGTSGHNEQFF. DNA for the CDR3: TGTGCCGCTGAGGGGACTAGCGGCCACAATGAGCAGTTCTTC.

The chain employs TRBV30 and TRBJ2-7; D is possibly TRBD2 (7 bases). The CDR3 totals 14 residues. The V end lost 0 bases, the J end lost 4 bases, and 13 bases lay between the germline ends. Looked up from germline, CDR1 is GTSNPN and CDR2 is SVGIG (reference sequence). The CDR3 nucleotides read TGTGCCTGGAGTGTAGGACTAGGGGGATACGAGCAGTACTTC. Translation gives CAWSVGLGGYEQYF.

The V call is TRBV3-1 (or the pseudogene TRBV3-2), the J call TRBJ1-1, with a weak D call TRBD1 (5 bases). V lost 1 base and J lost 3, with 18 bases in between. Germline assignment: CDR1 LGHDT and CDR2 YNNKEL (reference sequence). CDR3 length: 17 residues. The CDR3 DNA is TGTGCCAGCAGCCAAGCTAATCAATGGGTAGGGGACACTGAAGCTTTCTTT. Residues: CASSQANQWVGDTEAFF.

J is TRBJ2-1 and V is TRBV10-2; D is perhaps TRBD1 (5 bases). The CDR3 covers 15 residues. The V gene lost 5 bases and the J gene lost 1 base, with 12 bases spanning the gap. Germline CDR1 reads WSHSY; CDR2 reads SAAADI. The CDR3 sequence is CASSPGPGSYNEQFF. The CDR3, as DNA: TGCGCCAGCAGTCCAGGGCCTGGGTCCTACAATGAGCAGTTCTTC.